This TCR beta chain derives from a study of spatial heterogeneity in lung cancer. In the study overall: Raw reads showed each unique TCR and UMI combination turning up more than ten times on average.

A distinct unique molecular identifier was carried by each TCR cDNA molecule. Using its own MiXCR run on the 5' RACE reads, TCRdb lists one record per CDR3 protein. The sample includes some 37,000 distinct CDR3 sequences, around 5% of them seen just once. Ten or more counts support this clonotype. Antigen specificity is unknown. The study, taken as a whole, reports: Circulating ubiquitous expanded tumor TCRs were observed more frequently at resection than at follow-up.

Time point described: sample taken at primary tumor resection. Tumor, nontumor lung or frozen PBMC supplied whole RNA that was sequenced unsorted. Germline V gives CDR1 SGHVS, CDR2 FNYEAQ. Trimming pared 4 bases from V and 0 bases from J, leaving 7 bases between. The CDR3 is 15 residues long. The TCR sequence derives from a female donor with early-stage non-small cell lung cancer. The chain uses TRBV7-6 and TRBJ2-6, with D perhaps matching TRBD1 (6 bases). Here the sequenced sample was PBMCs, taken at surgery. The CDR3: CASSSRGSGANVLTF. The CDR3 DNA follows: TGTGCCAGCAGCTCCAGGGGCTCTGGGGCCAACGTCCTGACTTTC.